This T cell receptor beta chain was obtained from a study of identical twins. V was pared by 4 bases and J by 2 bases, with 9 bases between. The germline gives CDR1 DFQATT, CDR2 SNEGSKA (reference sequence). This CDR3 is built from 13 residues. From the 5' RACE reads, TCRdb called clonotypes with MiXCR, one entry per CDR3 protein. This table has a few hundred thousand distinct CDR3 sequences, roughly 18% appearing once. The clonotype originates from a man in his fifties or sixties in good health. Specimen: naive T cells sorted from blood. This chain joins TRBV20-1 and TRBJ2-1; the D is unclear. The CDR3 spells CSAKGFTYNEQFF. The CDR3 DNA follows: TGCAGTGCTAAAGGCTTTACCTACAATGAGCAGTTCTTC.